The 19 T cell receptor beta chains reported below all come from one sample, sequenced in a study of blood T cell repertoires in COVID-19 (TCRdb year 2020). The library came from the immunoSEQ multiplex PCR assay. What TCRdb holds here is the immuneACCESS table cut down to in-frame rearrangements. Part of the clones is not present; checked against another copy, under half of the missing clones reflect an unresolved V gene, and the others are unexplained. The sample table lists roughly 100,000 clones, roughly nine tenths of them with a count of one. Roughly 18% of the sample is taken by the ten largest. Sequencing was carried out using peripheral blood. These receptors came from a woman of 80 years or more in a cohort sampled during active COVID-19.

V and J are TRBV27 and TRBJ2-7; no reliable D call. Germline CDR1 is MNHEY and CDR2 is SMNVEV (reference sequence). The CDR3 sequence is 14 residues long. Trimming stripped 2 bases from V and 0 bases from J, with 8 bases between. CDR3 loop: CASSLGQSSYEQYF. CDR3 sequence (DNA): TGTGCCAGCAGTTTAGGGCAGAGCTCCTACGAGCAGTACTTC.

This sequence joins TRBV12-3 or TRBV12-4 and TRBJ1-6; no clear D gene. Trimming took off 3 bases at V and 9 bases at J, with 6 bases between the two ends. The CDR3 extends over 12 amino acids. The DNA of the CDR3 is TGTGCCAGCAGTTTGCCAGGTTCACCCCTCCACTTT. Protein: CASSLPGSPLHF.

The J gene is TRBJ1-1, the V gene TRBV6-6, with D perhaps matching TRBD1 (6 bases). The V end was cut by 3 bases, the J end by 1 base, with 12 bases between. The CDR3 contains 15 residues. The germline V gene has CDR1 MNHNY and CDR2 SVGAGI (reference sequence). The CDR3 loop reads CASSYAQGPNTEAFF. For the CDR3, the DNA is TGTGCCAGCAGTTATGCACAGGGTCCGAACACTGAAGCTTTCTTT.

This clone has a handful of counts. The chain joins TRBV7-9 to TRBJ2-2, with 8 bases lining up with TRBD1. Losses at the gene ends were 8 bases for V and 1 base for J; bases not matched to a gene: 9. The germline gives CDR1 SEHNR, CDR2 FQNEAQ (reference sequence). The length of the CDR3 is 16 residues. In nucleotides, the CDR3 is TGTGCCAGCTCCCAGGGGGCAGGGGGGAACACCGGGGAGCTGTTTTTT. Translated, it gives CASSQGAGGNTGELFF.

This chain links TRBV7-9 with TRBJ2-7; possibly TRBD2 for D (6 bases). V was pared by 1 base and J by 4 bases, with 11 bases between. From germline, CDR1 is SEHNR and CDR2 FQNEAQ (reference sequence). CDR3 length: 14 amino acids. As DNA, the CDR3 is TGTGCCAGCAGCTTAGGACTAGATCGGTACGAGCAGTACTTC. It specifies CASSLGLDRYEQYF.

The CDR3 loop reads CASSLHGQPQHF. CDR3 in DNA: TGTGCCAGCAGCTTACACGGTCAGCCCCAGCATTTT. The chain carries TRBV7-2 and TRBJ1-5, with D unclear. Trimming stripped 2 bases from V and 6 bases from J, with 5 bases between. CDR1 SGHTA and CDR2 FQGNSA come from the germline V gene. This CDR3 is 12 amino acids long.

The chain uses TRBV28 and TRBJ2-7; possibly TRBD1 for D (5 bases). V was pared by 2 bases and J by 6 bases, with 11 bases between. The CDR3 is 13 residues long. Germline V gene data show CDR1 as MDHEN and CDR2 as SYDVKM. CDR3 DNA sequence: TGTGCCAGCAGTTTACTACAGGATCGCGAGCAGTACTTC. Its protein product is CASSLLQDREQYF.

V usage is TRBV6-1 and J usage is TRBJ2-3, with D possibly being TRBD2 (6 bases). Trimming took 3 bases from V and 5 from J, leaving 12 bases between them. This CDR3 region has 14 residues. Germline loops: CDR1 MNHNS, CDR2 SASEGT. In DNA, the CDR3 is TGTGCCAGCAGTGAGTCGGGGCGGGGAGATACGCAGTATTTT. It yields the protein CASSESGRGDTQYF.

Comment on this clone: A junction boundary mismatches the germline segment, possibly from a read error. The chain carries TRBV9 and TRBJ1-3; tentative D call: TRBD1 (5 bases). The CDR3 contains 14 residues. CDR1 is SGDLS, CDR2 YYNGEE, per germline. In DNA form, the CDR3 reads TGTGCCAGCAGCGAAGCAGAGCCTCCCTCGACAGAACATTTT. Translation: CASSEAEPPSTEHF.

This CDR3 reads CASSLQGQETQYF. The CDR3 bases are TGTGCCAGCAGCTTACAGGGACAAGAGACCCAGTACTTC. The gene calls are TRBV7-9 and TRBJ2-5; D is possibly TRBD1 (5 bases). V lost 2 bases, J lost 2 bases, and 6 bases lay in between. CDR3 size: 13 residues. The germline V gene has CDR1 SEHNR and CDR2 FQNEAQ (reference sequence).

The V gene is TRBV9, the J gene TRBJ2-3; D is ambiguous. V was cut by 0 bases and J by 4 bases, with 9 bases left in between. The CDR3 sequence is 14 residues long. Looked up from germline, CDR1 is SGDLS and CDR2 is YYNGEE. The CDR3: CASSVVSVPDTQYF. CDR3 DNA: TGTGCCAGCAGCGTAGTAAGCGTTCCAGATACGCAGTATTTT.

This clone was picked up one time. The same CDR3 is also encoded by other DNA sequences in this sample. V is TRBV28 and J is TRBJ1-5, with D uncertain. CDR3 length: 14 amino acids. Per the germline V gene, CDR1 is MDHEN and CDR2 is SYDVKM. Trimming removed 6 bases from V and 1 base from J, with 10 bases in between. The CDR3 nucleotides are TGTGCCAGCAGCCCGGGCGGGAGCAATCAGCCCCAGCATTTT. Its translation is CASSPGGSNQPQHF.

The chain combines TRBV28 with TRBJ2-7, with D possibly TRBD2 on 6 matching bases. Trimming removed 7 bases from V and 3 bases from J, with 22 bases in between. CDR1 is MDHEN and CDR2 is SYDVKM in the germline V gene. CDR3 length: 16 amino acids. CDR3 region: CASIGVLGGAHYEQYF. The CDR3 DNA follows: TGTGCCAGCATCGGGGTGCTGGGGGGTGCACACTACGAGCAGTACTTC.

The J gene is TRBJ2-2, the V gene TRBV2, with D hard to call. V was shortened by 5 bases and J by 0 bases, with 10 bases between the two germline ends. The V gene's germline CDR1 is SNHLY and CDR2 FYNNEI. The CDR3 covers 15 residues. CDR3 protein: CASSTDIANTGELFF. The CDR3 DNA reads TGTGCCAGCAGTACTGACATAGCGAACACCGGGGAGCTGTTTTTT.

This chain joins TRBV9 and TRBJ2-5, with D possibly TRBD1 on 6 matching bases. The CDR3 length is 16 residues. Germline lookup yields CDR1 SGDLS and CDR2 YYNGEE. V lost 4 bases and J 3 bases, leaving 19 bases between the germline ends. This CDR3 reads CASSLTGHLFEETQYF. The CDR3 region has the DNA TGTGCCAGCAGCCTCACGGGACACCTATTCGAAGAGACCCAGTACTTC.

This rearrangement joins TRBV18 to TRBJ1-5; TRBD1 aligns across 7 bases. Germline V gene sequence: CDR1 KGHSH, CDR2 LQKENI. Trimming removed 1 base from V and 2 bases from J; junction bases left unmatched: 8. This CDR3 is built from 17 residues. CDR3 region: CASSPQQGTVRNQPQHF. In DNA form, the CDR3 reads TGTGCCAGCTCACCACAACAGGGGACGGTACGCAATCAGCCCCAGCATTTT.

The V call is TRBV25-1, the J call TRBJ1-2, with D uncertain. V was clipped by 2 bases and J by 0 bases, with 7 bases between them. Germline CDR1 reads MGHDK; CDR2 reads SYGVNS. The CDR3 has 14 amino acids. CDR3 nucleotide sequence: TGTGCCAGCAGTGAACACGGAGCTAACTATGGCTACACCTTC. This encodes CASSEHGANYGYTF.

This chain links TRBV18 with TRBJ2-3, with TRBD1 identical over 8 bases. Germline trimming cut 4 bases from V and 2 bases from J; bases unmatched to any gene: 5. The CDR3 loop spans 15 amino acids. Per the germline V gene, CDR1 is KGHSH and CDR2 is LQKENI. The CDR3 here is CASSQDRDYTDTQYF. CDR3 nucleotide sequence: TGTGCCAGCTCACAGGACAGGGATTACACAGATACGCAGTATTTT.

This clone was observed a single time. Within the sample, other DNA sequences also encode this same CDR3. This sequence joins TRBV30 and TRBJ1-3; D gene ambiguous. V was pared by 1 base and J by 3 bases, with 4 bases between. Germline V lookup: CDR1 GTSNPN, CDR2 SVGIG (reference sequence). The CDR3 extends over 12 amino acids. The CDR3 nucleotides read TGTGCCTGGAGTGCCGGTGGAAACACCATATATTTT. It specifies CAWSAGGNTIYF.